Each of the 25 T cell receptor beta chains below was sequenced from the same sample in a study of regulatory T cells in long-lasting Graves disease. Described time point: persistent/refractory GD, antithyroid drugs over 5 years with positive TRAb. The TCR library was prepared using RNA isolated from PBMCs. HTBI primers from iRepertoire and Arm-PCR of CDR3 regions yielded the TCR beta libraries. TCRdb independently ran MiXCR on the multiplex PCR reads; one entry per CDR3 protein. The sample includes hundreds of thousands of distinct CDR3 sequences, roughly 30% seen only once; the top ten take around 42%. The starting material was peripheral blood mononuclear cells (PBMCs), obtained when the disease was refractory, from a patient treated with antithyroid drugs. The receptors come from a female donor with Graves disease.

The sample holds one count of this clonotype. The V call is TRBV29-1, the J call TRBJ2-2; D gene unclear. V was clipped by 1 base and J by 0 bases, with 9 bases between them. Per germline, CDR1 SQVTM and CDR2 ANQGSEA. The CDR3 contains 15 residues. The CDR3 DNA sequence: TGCAGCGTTGAAGGGGGAACTACGAACACCGGGGAGCTGTTTTTT. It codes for CSVEGGTTNTGELFF.

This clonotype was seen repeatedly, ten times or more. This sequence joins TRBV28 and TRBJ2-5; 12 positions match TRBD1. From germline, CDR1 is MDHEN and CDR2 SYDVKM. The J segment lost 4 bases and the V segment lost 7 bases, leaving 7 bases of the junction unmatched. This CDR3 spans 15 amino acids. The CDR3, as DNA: TGTGCCAGCAAATTGGGACAGGGGGCTCCAGAGACCCAGTACTTC. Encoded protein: CASKLGQGAPETQYF.

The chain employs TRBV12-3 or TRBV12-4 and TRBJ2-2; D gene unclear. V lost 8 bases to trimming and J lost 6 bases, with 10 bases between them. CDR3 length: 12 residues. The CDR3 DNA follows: TGTGCCAGCCACCTTGGGGCCGGGGAGCTGTTTTTT. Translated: CASHLGAGELFF.

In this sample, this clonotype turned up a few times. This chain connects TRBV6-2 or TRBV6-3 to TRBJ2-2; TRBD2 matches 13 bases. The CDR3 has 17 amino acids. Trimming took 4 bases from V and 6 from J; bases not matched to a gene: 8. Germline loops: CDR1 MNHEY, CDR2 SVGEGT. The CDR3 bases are TGTGCCAGCAGTTTCGCTACTAGCGGGAGGGCCCCCGGGGAGCTGTTTTTT. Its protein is CASSFATSGRAPGELFF.

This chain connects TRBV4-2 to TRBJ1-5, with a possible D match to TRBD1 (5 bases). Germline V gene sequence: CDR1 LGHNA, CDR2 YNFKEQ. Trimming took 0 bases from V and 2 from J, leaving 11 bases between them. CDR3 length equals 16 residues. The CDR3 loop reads CASSQEAQVGNQPQHF. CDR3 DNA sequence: TGTGCCAGCAGCCAAGAAGCACAGGTGGGCAATCAGCCCCAGCATTTT.

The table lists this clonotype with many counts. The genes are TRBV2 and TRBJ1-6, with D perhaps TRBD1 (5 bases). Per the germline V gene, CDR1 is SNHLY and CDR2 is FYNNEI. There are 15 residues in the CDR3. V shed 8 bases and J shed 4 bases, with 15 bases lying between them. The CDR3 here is CASGEEQAYNSPLHF. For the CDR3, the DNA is TGTGCCAGCGGAGAGGAACAGGCTTATAATTCACCCCTCCACTTT.

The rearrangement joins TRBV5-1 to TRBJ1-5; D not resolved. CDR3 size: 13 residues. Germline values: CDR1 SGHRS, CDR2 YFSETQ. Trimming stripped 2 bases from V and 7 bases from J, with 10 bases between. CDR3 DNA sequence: TGCGCCAGCAGCTTCGGATTAGGCCAGCCCCAGCATTTT. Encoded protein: CASSFGLGQPQHF.

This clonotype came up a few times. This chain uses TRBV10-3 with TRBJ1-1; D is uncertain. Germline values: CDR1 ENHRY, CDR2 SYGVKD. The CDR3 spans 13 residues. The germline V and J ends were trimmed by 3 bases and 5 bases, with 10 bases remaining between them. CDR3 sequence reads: CAISETGYTEAFF. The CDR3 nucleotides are TGTGCCATCAGTGAAACGGGTTATACTGAAGCTTTCTTT.

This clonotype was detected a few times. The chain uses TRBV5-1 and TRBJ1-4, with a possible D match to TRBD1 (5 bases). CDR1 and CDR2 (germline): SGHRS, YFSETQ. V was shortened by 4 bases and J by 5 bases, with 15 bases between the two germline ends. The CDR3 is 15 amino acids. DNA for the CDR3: TGCGCCAGCAGCCTATTGGGGGGAGAGAATGAAAAACTGTTTTTT. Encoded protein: CASSLLGGENEKLFF.

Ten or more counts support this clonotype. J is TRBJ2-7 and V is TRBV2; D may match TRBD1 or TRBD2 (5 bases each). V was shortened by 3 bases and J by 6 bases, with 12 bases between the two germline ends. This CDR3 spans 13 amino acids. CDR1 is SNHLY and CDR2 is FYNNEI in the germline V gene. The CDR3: CASSEGDLGEQYF. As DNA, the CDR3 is TGTGCCAGCAGTGAGGGGGACCTCGGCGAGCAGTACTTC.

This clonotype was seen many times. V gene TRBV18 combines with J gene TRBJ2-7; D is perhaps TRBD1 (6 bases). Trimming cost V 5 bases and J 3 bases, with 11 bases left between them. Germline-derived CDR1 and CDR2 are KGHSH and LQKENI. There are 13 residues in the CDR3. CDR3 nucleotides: TGTGCCAGCTCATCACAGGGTTACTACGAGCAGTACTTC. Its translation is CASSSQGYYEQYF.

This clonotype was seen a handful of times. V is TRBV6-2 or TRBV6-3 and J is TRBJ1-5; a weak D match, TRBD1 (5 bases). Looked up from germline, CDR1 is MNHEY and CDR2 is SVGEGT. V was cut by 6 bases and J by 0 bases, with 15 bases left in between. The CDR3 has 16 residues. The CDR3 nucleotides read TGTGCCAGCAGAAAACAGGTTAATCCTAGCAATCAGCCCCAGCATTTT. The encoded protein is CASRKQVNPSNQPQHF.

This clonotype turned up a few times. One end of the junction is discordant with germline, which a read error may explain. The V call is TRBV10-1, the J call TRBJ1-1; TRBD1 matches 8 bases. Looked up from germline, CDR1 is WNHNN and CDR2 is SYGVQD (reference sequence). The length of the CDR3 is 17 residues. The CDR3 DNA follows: TGCACCAGCAGTGGACAGGGATTTCCCAATCTGAACACTGAAGCTTTCTTT. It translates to CTSSGQGFPNLNTEAFF.

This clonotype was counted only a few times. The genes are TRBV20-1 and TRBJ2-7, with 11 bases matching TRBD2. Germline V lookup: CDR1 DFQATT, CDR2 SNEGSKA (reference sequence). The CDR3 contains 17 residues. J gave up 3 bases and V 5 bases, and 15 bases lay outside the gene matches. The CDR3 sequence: CSAEKGLAEIWDYEQYF. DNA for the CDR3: TGCAGTGCTGAGAAGGGACTAGCGGAAATATGGGACTACGAGCAGTACTTC.

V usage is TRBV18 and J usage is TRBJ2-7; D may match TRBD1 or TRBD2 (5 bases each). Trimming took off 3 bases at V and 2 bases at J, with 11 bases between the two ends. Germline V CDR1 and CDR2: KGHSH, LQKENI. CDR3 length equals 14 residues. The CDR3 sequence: CASSPGATTYEQYF. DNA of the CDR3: TGTGCCAGCTCACCCGGGGCCACTACCTACGAGCAGTACTTC.

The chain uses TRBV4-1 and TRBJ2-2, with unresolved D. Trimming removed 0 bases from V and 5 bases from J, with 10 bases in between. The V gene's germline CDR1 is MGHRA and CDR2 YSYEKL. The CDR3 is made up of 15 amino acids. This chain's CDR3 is CASSQDRQVTGELFF. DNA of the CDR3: TGCGCCAGCAGCCAAGATCGGCAGGTTACCGGGGAGCTGTTTTTT.

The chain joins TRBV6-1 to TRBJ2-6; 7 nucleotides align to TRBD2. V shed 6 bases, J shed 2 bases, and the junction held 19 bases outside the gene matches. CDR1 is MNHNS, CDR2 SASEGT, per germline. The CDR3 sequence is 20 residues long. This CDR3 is CASSPYGRESLGTGANVLTF. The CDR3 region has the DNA TGTGCCAGCAGCCCTTATGGGAGGGAGAGCTTGGGCACTGGGGCCAACGTCCTGACTTTC.

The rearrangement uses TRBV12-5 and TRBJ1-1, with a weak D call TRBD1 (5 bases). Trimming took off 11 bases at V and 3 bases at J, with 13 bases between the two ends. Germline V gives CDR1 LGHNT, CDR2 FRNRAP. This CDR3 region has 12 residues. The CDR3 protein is CAGVKGDTEAFF. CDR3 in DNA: TGTGCTGGAGTCAAAGGGGACACTGAAGCTTTCTTT.

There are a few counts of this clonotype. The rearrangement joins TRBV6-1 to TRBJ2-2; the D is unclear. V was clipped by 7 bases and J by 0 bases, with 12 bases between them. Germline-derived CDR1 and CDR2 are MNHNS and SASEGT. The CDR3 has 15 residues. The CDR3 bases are TGTGCCAGCATCCTGGACGGTACGAACACCGGGGAGCTGTTTTTT. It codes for CASILDGTNTGELFF.

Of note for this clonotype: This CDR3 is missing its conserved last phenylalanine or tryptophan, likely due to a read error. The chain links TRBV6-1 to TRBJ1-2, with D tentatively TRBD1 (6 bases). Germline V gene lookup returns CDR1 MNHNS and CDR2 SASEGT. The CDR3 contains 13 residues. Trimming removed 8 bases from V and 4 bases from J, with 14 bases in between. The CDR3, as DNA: TGTGCCAGCCGAGAGACAGGCGGCTATGGCTACACCCTC. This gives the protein CASRETGGYGYTL.

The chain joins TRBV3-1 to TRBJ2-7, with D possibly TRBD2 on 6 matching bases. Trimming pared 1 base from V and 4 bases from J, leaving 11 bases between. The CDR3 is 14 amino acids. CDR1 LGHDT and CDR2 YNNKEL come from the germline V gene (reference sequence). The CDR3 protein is CASSQVASGYEQYF. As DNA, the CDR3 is TGTGCCAGCAGCCAAGTCGCCAGCGGGTACGAGCAGTACTTC.

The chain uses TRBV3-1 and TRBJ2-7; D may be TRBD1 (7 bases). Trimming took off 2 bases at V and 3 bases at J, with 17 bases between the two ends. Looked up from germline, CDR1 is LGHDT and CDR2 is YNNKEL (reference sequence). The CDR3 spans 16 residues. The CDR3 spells CASSQYRGLKSYEQYF. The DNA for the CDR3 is TGTGCCAGCAGCCAATACAGGGGACTGAAGAGCTACGAGCAGTACTTC.

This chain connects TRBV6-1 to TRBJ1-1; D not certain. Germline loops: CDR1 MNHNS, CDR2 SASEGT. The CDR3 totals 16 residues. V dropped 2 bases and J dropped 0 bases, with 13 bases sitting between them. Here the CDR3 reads CASSESDTVMNTEAFF. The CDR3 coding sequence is TGTGCCAGCAGTGAAAGTGACACCGTGATGAACACTGAAGCTTTCTTT.

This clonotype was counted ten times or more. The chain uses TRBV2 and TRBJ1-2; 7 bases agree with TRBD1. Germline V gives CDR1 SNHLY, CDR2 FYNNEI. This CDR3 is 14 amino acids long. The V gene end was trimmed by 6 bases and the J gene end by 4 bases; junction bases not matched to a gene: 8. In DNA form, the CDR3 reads TGTGCCAGCAGCCCAAGGGGACAGATCTATGGCTACACCTTC. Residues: CASSPRGQIYGYTF.

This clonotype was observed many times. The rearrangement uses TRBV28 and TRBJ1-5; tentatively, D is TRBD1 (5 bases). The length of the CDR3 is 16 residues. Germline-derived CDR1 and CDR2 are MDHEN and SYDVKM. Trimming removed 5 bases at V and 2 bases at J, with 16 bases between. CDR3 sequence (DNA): TGTGCCAGCAGTCCTCGAGTGGGACGCGGCAATCAGCCCCAGCATTTT. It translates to CASSPRVGRGNQPQHF.